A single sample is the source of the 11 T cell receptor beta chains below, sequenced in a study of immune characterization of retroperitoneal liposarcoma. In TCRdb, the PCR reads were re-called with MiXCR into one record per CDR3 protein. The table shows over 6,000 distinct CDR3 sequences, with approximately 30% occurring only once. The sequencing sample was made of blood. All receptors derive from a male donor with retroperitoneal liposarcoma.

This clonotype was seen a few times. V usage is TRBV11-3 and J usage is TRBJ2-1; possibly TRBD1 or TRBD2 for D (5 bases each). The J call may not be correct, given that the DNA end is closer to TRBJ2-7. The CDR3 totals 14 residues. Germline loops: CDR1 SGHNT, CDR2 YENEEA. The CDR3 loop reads CASSFGGSYNEQYF. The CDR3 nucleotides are TGTGCCAGCAGCTTTGGGGGTTCTTACAATGAGCAGTACTTC.

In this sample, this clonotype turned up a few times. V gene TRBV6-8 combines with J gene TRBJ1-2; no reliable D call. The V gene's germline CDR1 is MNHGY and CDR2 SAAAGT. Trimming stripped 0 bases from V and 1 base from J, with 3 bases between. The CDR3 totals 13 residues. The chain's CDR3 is CASSYSGNYGYTF. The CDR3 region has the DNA TGTGCCAGCAGTTACTCGGGTAACTATGGCTACACCTTC.

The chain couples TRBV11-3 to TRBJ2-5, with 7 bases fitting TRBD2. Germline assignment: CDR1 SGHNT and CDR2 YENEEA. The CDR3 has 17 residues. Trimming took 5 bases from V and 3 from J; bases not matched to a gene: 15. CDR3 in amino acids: CASSHLNRWLAEETQYF. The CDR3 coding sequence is TGTGCCAGCAGCCACCTCAACCGGTGGCTAGCGGAAGAGACCCAGTACTTC.

The CDR3 is CASSYSTRLAGDTQYF. CDR3 DNA sequence: TGTGCCAGCAGTTACTCGACGCGACTAGCGGGAGATACGCAGTATTTT. The chain is built from TRBV6-6 and TRBJ2-3, with 10 bases identical to TRBD2. This CDR3 is 16 amino acids long. The V gene's germline CDR1 is MNHNY and CDR2 SVGAGI (reference sequence). V was clipped by 0 bases and J by 5 bases; unmatched bases: 5.

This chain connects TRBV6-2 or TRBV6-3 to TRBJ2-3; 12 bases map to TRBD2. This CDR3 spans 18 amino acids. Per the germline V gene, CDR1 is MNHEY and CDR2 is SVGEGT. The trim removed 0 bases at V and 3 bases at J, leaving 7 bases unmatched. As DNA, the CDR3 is TGTGCCAGCAGTTACTCGCCCCGACTAGCGGGAGTTACAGATACGCAGTATTTT. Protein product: CASSYSPRLAGVTDTQYF.

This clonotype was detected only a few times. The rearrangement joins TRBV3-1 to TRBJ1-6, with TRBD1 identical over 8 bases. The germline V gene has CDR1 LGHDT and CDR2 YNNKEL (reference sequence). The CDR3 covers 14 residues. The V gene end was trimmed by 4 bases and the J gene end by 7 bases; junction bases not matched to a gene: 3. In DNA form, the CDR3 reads TGTGCCAGCAGCCCGACAGGGGTAAATTCACCCCTCCACTTT. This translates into CASSPTGVNSPLHF.

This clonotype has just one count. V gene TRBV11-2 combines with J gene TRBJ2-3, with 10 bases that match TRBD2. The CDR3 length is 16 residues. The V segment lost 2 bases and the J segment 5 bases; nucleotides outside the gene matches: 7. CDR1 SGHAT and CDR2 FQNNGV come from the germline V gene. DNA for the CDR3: TGTGCCAGCAGCTTAACAAGAGCGGGAGGGATAGATACGCAGTATTTT. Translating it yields CASSLTRAGGIDTQYF.

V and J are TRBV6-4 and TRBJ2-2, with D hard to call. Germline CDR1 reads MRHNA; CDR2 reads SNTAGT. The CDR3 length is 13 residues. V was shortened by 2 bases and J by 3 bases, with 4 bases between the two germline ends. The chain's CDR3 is CASSDRDTGELFF. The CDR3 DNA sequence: TGTGCCAGCAGTGACAGGGACACCGGGGAGCTGTTTTTT.

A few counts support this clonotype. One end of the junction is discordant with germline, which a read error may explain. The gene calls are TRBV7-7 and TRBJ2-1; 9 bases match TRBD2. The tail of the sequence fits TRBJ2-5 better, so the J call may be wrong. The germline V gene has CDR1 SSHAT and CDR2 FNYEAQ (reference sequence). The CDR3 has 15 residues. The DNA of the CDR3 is TGTGCTAGCAGCTTAGACTTTACTAGCGGGGAGACCCAGTACTTC. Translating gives CASSLDFTSGETQYF.

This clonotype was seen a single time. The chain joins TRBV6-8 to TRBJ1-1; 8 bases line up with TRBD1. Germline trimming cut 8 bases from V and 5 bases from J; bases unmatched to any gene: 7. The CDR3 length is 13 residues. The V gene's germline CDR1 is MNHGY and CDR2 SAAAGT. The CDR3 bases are TGTGCCAGCGGACCAGGGGGCCGGACTGAAGCTTTCTTT. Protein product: CASGPGGRTEAFF.

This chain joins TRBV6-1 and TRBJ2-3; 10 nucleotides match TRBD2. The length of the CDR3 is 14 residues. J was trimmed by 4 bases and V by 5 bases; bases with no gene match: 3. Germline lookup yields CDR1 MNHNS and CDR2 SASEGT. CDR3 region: CASSLAGVPDTQYF. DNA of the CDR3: TGTGCCAGCAGTCTAGCGGGGGTTCCAGATACGCAGTATTTT.